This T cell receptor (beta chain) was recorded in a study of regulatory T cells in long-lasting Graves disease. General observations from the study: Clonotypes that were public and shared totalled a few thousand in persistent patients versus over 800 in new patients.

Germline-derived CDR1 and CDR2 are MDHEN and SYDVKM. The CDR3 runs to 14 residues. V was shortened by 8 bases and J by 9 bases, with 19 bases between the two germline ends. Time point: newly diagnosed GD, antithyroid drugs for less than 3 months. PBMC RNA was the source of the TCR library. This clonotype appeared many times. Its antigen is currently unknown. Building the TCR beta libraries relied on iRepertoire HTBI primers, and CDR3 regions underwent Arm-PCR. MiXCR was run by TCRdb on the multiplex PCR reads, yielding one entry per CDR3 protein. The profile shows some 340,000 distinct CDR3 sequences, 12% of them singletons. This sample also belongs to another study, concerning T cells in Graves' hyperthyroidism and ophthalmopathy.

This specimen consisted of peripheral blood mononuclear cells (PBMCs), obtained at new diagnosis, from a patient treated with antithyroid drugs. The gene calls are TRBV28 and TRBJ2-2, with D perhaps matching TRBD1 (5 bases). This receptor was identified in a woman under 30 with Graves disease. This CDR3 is CASRVPGATWELFF. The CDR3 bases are TGTGCCAGCCGCGTCCCTGGGGCTACCTGGGAGCTGTTTTTT.